Listed here are 27 T cell receptor beta chains from one sample, sequenced in a study of cytomegalovirus exposure and HLA in healthy donors. Vbeta (60) and Jbeta (13) primers were used in the PCR. Assay: immunoSEQ multiplex PCR; the TCRdb copy retains only in-frame clones and omits some. Of 130,000 to 150,000 clones listed, around 80% were seen once; the top ten hold just over 8.5%. Sample: PBMCs. The receptors were gathered from a woman in her fifties or sixties in good health and CMV-seropositive.

The chain has TRBV5-6 and TRBJ2-3; possible D gene TRBD1, 6 bases. The germline gives CDR1 SGHDT, CDR2 YYEEEE. Trimming took 4 bases from V and 2 from J, leaving 11 bases between them. The CDR3 runs to 14 residues. The CDR3: CASSLRGLTDTQYF. The CDR3 nucleotides are TGTGCCAGCAGCCTCAGGGGCCTCACAGATACGCAGTATTTT.

This chain connects TRBV7-3 to TRBJ2-2; possible D gene TRBD1, 5 bases. V shed 5 bases and J shed 4 bases, with 20 bases lying between them. Germline CDR1 reads SGHTA; CDR2 reads FQGTGA. The CDR3 consists of 17 residues. CDR3 amino acids: CASSPFISGWVTGELFF. CDR3 coding DNA: TGTGCCAGCAGCCCCTTTATTTCAGGGTGGGTCACCGGGGAGCTGTTTTTT.

The chain is built from TRBV28 and TRBJ1-4; D is unclear. From germline, CDR1 is MDHEN and CDR2 SYDVKM. V was shortened by 6 bases and J by 6 bases, with 8 bases between the two germline ends. The CDR3 is 12 residues long. The CDR3 DNA is TGTGCCAGCAGGAGGGTTTATGAAAAACTGTTTTTT. It yields the protein CASRRVYEKLFF.

The rearrangement joins TRBV4-1 to TRBJ2-7; tentative D call: TRBD2 (6 bases). CDR1 is MGHRA and CDR2 is YSYEKL in the germline V gene. Deletions cut 4 bases from V and 6 bases from J, with 16 bases between. This CDR3 contains 14 residues. The CDR3 region is CASSLAREGFEQYF. The CDR3 region has the DNA TGCGCCAGCAGCCTCGCGCGGGAAGGCTTCGAGCAGTACTTC.

This rearrangement joins TRBV5-4 to TRBJ1-2, with TRBD1 matching 10 bases. The CDR3 has 16 amino acids. The ends lost 2 bases at V and 5 bases at J; junction bases unmatched: 9. Germline V gives CDR1 SGHNT, CDR2 YYREEE (reference sequence). The CDR3 DNA follows: TGTGCCAGCAGCTTAGAGACCGGGACAGGGGCTTATGGCTACACCTTC. Amino acid sequence: CASSLETGTGAYGYTF.

This clone turned up a few times. This chain joins TRBV6-5 and TRBJ2-5; 8 nucleotides line up with TRBD2. Unmatched junction bases numbered 7, after V lost 6 bases and J lost 4 bases. The CDR3 is made up of 14 amino acids. Germline assignment: CDR1 MNHEY and CDR2 SVGAGI. The CDR3 sequence is CASRPAGVRETQYF. CDR3 in DNA: TGTGCCAGCAGGCCAGCGGGGGTTCGAGAGACCCAGTACTTC.

The table lists this clone with a count of one. The rearrangement links TRBV5-1 to TRBJ2-5, with a possible D match to TRBD1 (6 bases). The ends were cut back, 4 bases at V and 3 bases at J, with 13 bases in the middle. Germline V lookup: CDR1 SGHRS, CDR2 YFSETQ. The CDR3 is 14 residues long. CDR3 residues: CASSLQGREETQYF. Written as DNA, the CDR3 is TGCGCCAGCAGCCTACAGGGTAGGGAAGAGACCCAGTACTTC.

This chain joins TRBV6-1 and TRBJ1-5, with 12 bases fitting TRBD1. The CDR3 contains 18 residues. The germline V gene has CDR1 MNHNS and CDR2 SASEGT. J lost 0 bases, V lost 3 bases, and 6 bases had no gene match. The CDR3 DNA sequence: TGTGCCAGCAGTGATGGGACAGGGGGCCTTTATAGCAATCAGCCCCAGCATTTT. Residues: CASSDGTGGLYSNQPQHF.

CDR3 sequence (DNA): TGTGCCAGCAGCTTATTCCCAGGGCACTCCTACGAGCAGTACTTC. Translating gives CASSLFPGHSYEQYF. The chain joins TRBV7-3 to TRBJ2-7, with D tentatively TRBD1 (5 bases). The ends were cut back, 2 bases at V and 0 bases at J, with 11 bases in the middle. CDR3 length equals 15 residues. Germline V gives CDR1 SGHTA, CDR2 FQGTGA.

This clone was observed once. CDR3 in DNA: TGTGCCAGCAGCTTACGAGTAGCGGAAGCCAAAAACATTCAGTACTTC. Translating it yields CASSLRVAEAKNIQYF. This chain links TRBV7-9 with TRBJ2-4; D might be TRBD2 (6 bases). CDR1 and CDR2 from the germline V gene are SEHNR and FQNEAQ (reference sequence). Trimming took off 2 bases at V and 0 bases at J, with 11 bases between the two ends. CDR3 length: 16 residues.

This clone appeared a few times. The chain joins TRBV6-6 to TRBJ1-6; 9 bases fit TRBD1. The CDR3 has 13 residues. The V gene end was trimmed by 4 bases and the J gene end by 9 bases; junction bases not matched to a gene: 1. Germline CDR1 is MNHNY and CDR2 is SVGAGI (reference sequence). Here the CDR3 DNA reads TGTGCCAGCAGTTCGACAGGGGGTTCACCCCTCCACTTT. Residues: CASSSTGGSPLHF.

The chain carries TRBV28 and TRBJ2-2, with 11 bases matching TRBD2. Germline CDR1 MDHEN, CDR2 SYDVKM. This CDR3 is 16 amino acids long. Trimming cost V 8 bases and J 1 base; bases outside gene matches: 6. The CDR3 region has the DNA TGTGCCAGCGCCTTCCTAGCGGGGGGGAACACCGGGGAGCTGTTTTTT. Its translation is CASAFLAGGNTGELFF. Together with reference TRBV28 and TRBJ2-2, the CDR3 gives the full variable domain: DVKVTQSSRYLVKRTGEKVFLECVQDMDHENMFWYRQDPGLGLRLIYFSYDVKMKEKGDIPEGYSVSREKKERFSLILESASTNQTSMYLCASAFLAGGNTGELFFGEGSRLTVL.

This rearrangement joins TRBV27 to TRBJ2-2; D is uncertain. Trimming shortened V by 2 bases and J by 6 bases, and 4 bases separated the two germline ends. The CDR3 runs 12 residues. The germline V gene encodes CDR1 MNHEY and CDR2 SMNVEV (reference sequence). The CDR3 region is CASSLRAGELFF. For the CDR3, the DNA is TGTGCCAGCAGTTTACGGGCCGGGGAGCTGTTTTTT.

The chain joins TRBV11-2 to TRBJ1-1; D uncertain. V was cut by 9 bases and J by 4 bases, with 12 bases left in between. Germline values: CDR1 SGHAT, CDR2 FQNNGV. The CDR3 loop spans 12 amino acids. The CDR3 DNA reads TGTGCCAGTTCACTCGACACCACTGAAGCTTTCTTT. It encodes CASSLDTTEAFF.

The J gene is TRBJ1-3, the V gene TRBV4-3; D gene unclear. V lost 0 bases and J 0 bases, leaving 9 bases between the germline ends. This CDR3 comprises 16 residues. Germline V gives CDR1 LGHNA, CDR2 YSLEER. CDR3 in amino acids: CASSQDRPYSGNTIYF. The CDR3 DNA is TGCGCCAGCAGCCAAGACCGCCCCTACTCTGGAAACACCATATATTTT.

This sequence joins TRBV12-5 and TRBJ2-5, with D possibly matching TRBD2 (6 bases). The CDR3 runs 13 residues. Germline CDR1 is LGHNT and CDR2 is FRNRAP. The V gene lost 2 bases and the J gene lost 4 bases, with 8 bases spanning the gap. The CDR3 sequence is CASGLPGGETQYF. CDR3 DNA sequence: TGTGCTAGTGGTTTGCCCGGGGGAGAGACCCAGTACTTC. The whole variable domain, filled in from reference TRBV12-5 and TRBJ2-5, reads DARVTQTPRHKVTEMGQEVTMRCQPILGHNTVFWYRQTMMQGLELLAYFRNRAPLDDSGMPKDRFSAEMPDATLATLKIQPSEPRDSAVYFCASGLPGGETQYFGPGTRLLVL.

The chain is built from TRBV28 and TRBJ1-2; possible D gene TRBD1, 5 bases. This CDR3 spans 17 amino acids. Germline V gives CDR1 MDHEN, CDR2 SYDVKM. V shed 8 bases and J shed 3 bases, with 25 bases lying between them. The CDR3 spells CASFPPGGSGAYYGYTF. CDR3 DNA: TGTGCCAGCTTTCCCCCCGGGGGGTCGGGTGCGTACTATGGCTACACCTTC.

Only one count was recorded for this clone. V is TRBV5-1 and J is TRBJ2-1, with 11 bases aligning to TRBD1. Germline lookup yields CDR1 SGHRS and CDR2 YFSETQ. The CDR3 totals 15 residues. V shed 4 bases, J shed 7 bases, and the junction held 7 bases outside the gene matches. The CDR3 region is CASSTGQGAGNEQFF. CDR3 DNA: TGCGCCAGCAGCACCGGACAGGGGGCTGGGAATGAGCAGTTCTTC.

This clone was counted only a few times. The chain combines TRBV7-9 with TRBJ1-1; no definite D call. Per germline, CDR1 SEHNR and CDR2 FQNEAQ (reference sequence). The CDR3 covers 13 residues. V lost 5 bases and J 8 bases, leaving 15 bases between the germline ends. CDR3 in DNA: TGTGCCAGCAGCCAAGTGGAGGGCCGGGAAGCTTTCTTT. This translates into CASSQVEGREAFF.

The chain combines TRBV7-2 with TRBJ2-1, with TRBD1 identical over 9 bases. V dropped 4 bases and J dropped 5; count of bases not matched to a gene: 6. Germline assignment: CDR1 SGHTA and CDR2 FQGNSA. The CDR3 has 15 amino acids. In nucleotides, the CDR3 is TGTGCCAGCAGCTGGGGACAGGGACTTAACAATGAGCAGTTCTTC. This codes for CASSWGQGLNNEQFF. The full variable domain, with the rest looked up from reference TRBV7-2 and TRBJ2-1, is GAGVSQSPSNKVTEKGKDVELRCDPISGHTALYWYRQSLGQGLEFLIYFQGNSAPDKSGLPSDRFSAERTGGSVSTLTIQRTQQEDSAVYLCASSWGQGLNNEQFFGPGTRLTVL.

This clone showed up just once. This chain uses TRBV5-4 with TRBJ2-3, with TRBD2 identical over 11 bases. Germline CDR1 reads SGHNT; CDR2 reads YYREEE (reference sequence). V was pared by 6 bases and J by 1 base, with 4 bases of the junction left unmatched. The CDR3 is 15 residues long. The CDR3 here is CASNPLAGGTDTQYF. CDR3 DNA sequence: TGTGCCAGCAACCCACTAGCGGGGGGCACAGATACGCAGTATTTT.

V and J are TRBV19 and TRBJ2-7; TRBD2 might be the D (6 bases). Germline CDR1 reads LNHDA; CDR2 reads SQIVND (reference sequence). Trimming took off 6 bases at V and 2 bases at J, with 14 bases between the two ends. The length of the CDR3 is 14 residues. The CDR3 bases are TGTGCCAGTAGGGGCGGGACGGCGACCTACGAGCAGTACTTC. This encodes CASRGGTATYEQYF.

The chain recombines TRBV9 with TRBJ2-5; 9 nucleotides agree with TRBD2. The CDR3 is 16 amino acids. V was clipped by 0 bases and J by 4 bases; unmatched bases: 7. Germline CDR1 is SGDLS and CDR2 is YYNGEE. The CDR3 region has the DNA TGTGCCAGCAGCGTAGGCGGCGGGGGGGCCGTAGAGACCCAGTACTTC. Protein product: CASSVGGGGAVETQYF.

This chain uses TRBV19 with TRBJ1-2, with 11 bases aligning to TRBD1. The CDR3 has 13 amino acids. From germline, CDR1 is LNHDA and CDR2 SQIVND (reference sequence). V shed 5 bases, J shed 6 bases, and the junction held 2 bases outside the gene matches. The CDR3, as DNA: TGTGCCAGTAGTCGGGGACAGGGGGATGGCTACACCTTC. It encodes CASSRGQGDGYTF.

This sequence joins TRBV19 and TRBJ2-5; 9 bases align to TRBD2. V gave up 5 bases and J gave up 4 bases; unmatched junction bases: 20. The CDR3 runs to 19 residues. CDR1 LNHDA and CDR2 SQIVND come from the germline V gene (reference sequence). CDR3 nucleotides: TGTGCCAGTAGTCCCATCTTCAAAAGCTTAGCGGGGGACGGAGAGACCCAGTACTTC. It yields the protein CASSPIFKSLAGDGETQYF.

The rearrangement links TRBV5-1 to TRBJ2-3; 8 bases are shared with TRBD2. The CDR3 is made up of 18 amino acids. The ends lost 2 bases at V and 0 bases at J; junction bases unmatched: 11. Per the germline V gene, CDR1 is SGHRS and CDR2 is YFSETQ. Here the CDR3 reads CASSFHNLAGSSTDTQYF. The CDR3 coding sequence is TGCGCCAGCAGCTTTCACAACTTAGCGGGGAGTAGCACAGATACGCAGTATTTT.

This rearrangement joins TRBV5-4 to TRBJ2-7; D is unclear. The V end was cut by 4 bases, the J end by 0 bases, with 11 bases between. The CDR3 length is 14 residues. Germline lookup yields CDR1 SGHNT and CDR2 YYREEE (reference sequence). The CDR3 region is CASSPDGSSYEQYF. The CDR3 DNA reads TGTGCCAGCAGCCCAGACGGGTCCTCCTACGAGCAGTACTTC.